The sequence of this TCR beta chain was determined in a study of persistence of HIV-infected CD4 T cells. An overlapping HIV-1 Gag peptide pool stimulated these cells at approximately 0.91 ug/peptide/mL. CD40L/CD69 double-negative CD45RO-high memory CD4+ T cells were collected. These HIV-1-infected adults initiated suppressive ART in chronic infection. The CDR3 totals 15 residues. Per germline, CDR1 ENHRY and CDR2 SYGVKD. V lost 4 bases and J lost 7, with 17 bases in between. This was the immunoSEQ version 4 assay in survey mode. Each sample used up to roughly 1 ug genomic DNA diluted to 10 ng/uL. The data were produced by immunoSEQ multiplex PCR, yet TCRdb's version contains in-frame clones alone and is incomplete. Of roughly 32,000 clones listed, roughly 80% are singletons. As for this clone: What it binds is not known.

This TCR was recovered from an adult woman with HIV who was CMV-seropositive. The rearrangement uses TRBV10-3 and TRBJ1-5, with D tentatively TRBD1 (5 bases). Source: CD4+ T cells sorted from PBMCs after roughly 18-hour stimulation, taken from a patient who received antiretroviral therapy. The CDR3 nucleotides read TGTGCCATCAGTGTTCAGGGCCAGGAGGGGCAGCCCCAGCATTTT. Its translation is CAISVQGQEGQPQHF.